This TCR beta chain was observed in a study of Graves' ophthalmopathy and Graves' hyperthyroidism. The V end was cut by 4 bases, the J end by 5 bases, with 12 bases between. Germline V lookup: CDR1 SQVTM, CDR2 ANQGSEA. The CDR3 consists of 12 residues. TCR beta CDR3 regions were amplified from RNA transcripts. The library came from an HTBI-primed first-round RT-PCR and a second-round multiplex PCR. TCRdb re-called the multiplex PCR reads through MiXCR, storing one row per CDR3 protein. The data contain around 660,000 distinct CDR3 sequences, about two fifths of them singletons. This clonotype was counted at least ten times. Donors with ophthalmopathy: moderate-to-severe activity, CAS ≥3, NOSPECS ≥4, duration under 3 months.

The source material was peripheral blood. The source of this sequence is an adult man with Graves' ophthalmopathy. The chain combines TRBV29-1 with TRBJ2-7; D possibly corresponds to TRBD1 (5 bases). CDR3 region: CSVGKGHDEQYF. In nucleotides, the CDR3 is TGCAGCGTTGGAAAGGGGCACGACGAGCAGTACTTC.